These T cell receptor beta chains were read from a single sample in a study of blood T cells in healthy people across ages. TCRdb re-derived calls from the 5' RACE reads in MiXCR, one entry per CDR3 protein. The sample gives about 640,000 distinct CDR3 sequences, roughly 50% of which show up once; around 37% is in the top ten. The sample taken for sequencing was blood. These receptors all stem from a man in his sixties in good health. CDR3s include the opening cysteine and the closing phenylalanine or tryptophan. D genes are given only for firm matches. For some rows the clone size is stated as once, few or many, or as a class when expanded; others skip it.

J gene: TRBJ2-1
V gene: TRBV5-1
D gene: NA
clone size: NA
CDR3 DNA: TGCGCCAGCAGCTACCGGACAGTCAATGAGCAGTTCTTC
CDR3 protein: CASSYRTVNEQFF

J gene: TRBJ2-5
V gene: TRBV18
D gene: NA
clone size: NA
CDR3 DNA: TGTGCCAGCTCAGTAGAGACAGGACATCAAGAGACCCAGTACTTC
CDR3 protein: CASSVETGHQETQYF

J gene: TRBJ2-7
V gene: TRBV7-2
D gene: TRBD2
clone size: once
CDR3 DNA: TGTGCCAGCAGCTCCCCGGGACTAGAAAGAGCCCAGTACTTT
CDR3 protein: CASSSPGLERAQYF

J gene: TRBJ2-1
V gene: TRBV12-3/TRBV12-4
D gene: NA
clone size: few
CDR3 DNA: TGTGCCAGCAACCGGGACCCCTCCTACAATGAGCAGTTCTTC
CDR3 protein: CASNRDPSYNEQFF

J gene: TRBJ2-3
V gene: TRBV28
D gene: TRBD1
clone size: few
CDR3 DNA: TGTGCCAGCAGCACACAGGGGGCTGGCACAGATACGCAGTATTTT
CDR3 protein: CASSTQGAGTDTQYF

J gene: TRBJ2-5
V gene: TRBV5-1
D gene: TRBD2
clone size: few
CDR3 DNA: TGCGCCAGCAGCTTGCGAGCGGGGGGATGGGAGACCCAGTACTTC
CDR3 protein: CASSLRAGGWETQYF

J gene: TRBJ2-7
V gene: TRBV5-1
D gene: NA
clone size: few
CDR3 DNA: TGCGCCAGCAGCAATAAGATGAATAGGCAGGTACGCTACGAGCAGTACTTC
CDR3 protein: CASSNKMNRQVRYEQYF

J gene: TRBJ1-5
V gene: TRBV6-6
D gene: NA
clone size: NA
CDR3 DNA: TGTGCCAGCAGTTACTTGAATCAGCCCCAGCATTTT
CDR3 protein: CASSYLNQPQHF

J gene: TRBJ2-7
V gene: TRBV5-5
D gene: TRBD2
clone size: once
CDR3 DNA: TGTGCCAGCAGCTTGAGGTGGCTAGCGGGGGGGTACGAGCAGTACTTC
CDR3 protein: CASSLRWLAGGYEQYF

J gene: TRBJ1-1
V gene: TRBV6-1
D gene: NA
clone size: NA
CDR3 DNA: TGTGCCAGCAGTGAAGCAGGCCAGGGAATGAACACTGAAGCTTTCTTT
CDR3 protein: CASSEAGQGMNTEAFF

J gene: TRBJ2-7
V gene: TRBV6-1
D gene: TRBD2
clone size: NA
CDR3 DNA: TGTGCCAGCAGTGGGGGGACTAGCGGGGCCCTCTACGAGCAGTACTTC
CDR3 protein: CASSGGTSGALYEQYF

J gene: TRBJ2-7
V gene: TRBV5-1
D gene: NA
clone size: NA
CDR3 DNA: TGCGCCAGCAGCGTCGACAGGACGAGCTCCTACGAGCAGTACTTC
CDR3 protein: CASSVDRTSSYEQYF

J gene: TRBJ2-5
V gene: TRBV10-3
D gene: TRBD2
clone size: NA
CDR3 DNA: TGTGCCATCAGTGCCGGACTAGCGGGGGGCACGGAGACCCAGTACTTC
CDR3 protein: CAISAGLAGGTETQYF

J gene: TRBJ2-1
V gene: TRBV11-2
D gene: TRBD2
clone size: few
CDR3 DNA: TGTGCCAGCAGCTTAGGGGGGGCGGGGGGCTACAATGAGCAGTTCTTC
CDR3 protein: CASSLGGAGGYNEQFF

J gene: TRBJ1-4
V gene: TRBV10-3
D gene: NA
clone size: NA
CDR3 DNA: TGTGCCATCAGCTACGAGTTGGGAGAAAAACTGTTTTTT
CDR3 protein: CAISYELGEKLFF

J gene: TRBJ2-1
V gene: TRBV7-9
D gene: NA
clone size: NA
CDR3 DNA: TGTGCCAGCAGCTCCCCTATCGCCAGGGGCAACAATGAGCAGTTCTTC
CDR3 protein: CASSSPIARGNNEQFF

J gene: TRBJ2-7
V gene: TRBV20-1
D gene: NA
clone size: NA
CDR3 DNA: TGCAGTGCTAAAGTGGGACTGGGGTCCTACGAGCAGTACTTC
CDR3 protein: CSAKVGLGSYEQYF

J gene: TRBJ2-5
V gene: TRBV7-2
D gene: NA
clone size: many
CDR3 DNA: TGTGCCAGCAGTTTAGAGAGGGAGACCCAGTACTTC
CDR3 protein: CASSLERETQYF